The 30 T cell receptor beta chains in this list originate from one sample, sequenced in a study of blood T cell repertoires in COVID-19. Generated by immunoSEQ multiplex PCR, the TCRdb table keeps only in-frame clones and is missing some. This sample has approximately 200,000 clones; around nine tenths occur once, and the top ten carry 6.2%. The source material was peripheral blood. Source of these receptors: a man between 60 and 75 years old who had recovered from COVID-19.

This chain uses TRBV19 with TRBJ2-3; 10 bases match TRBD2. Germline trimming cut 1 base from V and 4 bases from J; bases unmatched to any gene: 2. Germline V gene lookup returns CDR1 LNHDA and CDR2 SQIVND (reference sequence). The CDR3 totals 15 residues. CDR3 DNA: TGTGCCAGTAGTATAGGGCTAGCGGGAGCAGATACGCAGTATTTT. Encoded protein: CASSIGLAGADTQYF. Filled out from reference TRBV19 and TRBJ2-3, the complete variable domain reads DGGITQSPKYLFRKEGQNVTLSCEQNLNHDAMYWYRQDPGQGLRLIYYSQIVNDFQKGDIAEGYSVSREKKESFPLTVTSAQKNPTAFYLCASSIGLAGADTQYFGPGTRLTVL.

The V and J genes are TRBV5-1 and TRBJ2-3; 10 bases align to TRBD2. The V gene's germline CDR1 is SGHRS and CDR2 YFSETQ. J lost 3 bases, V lost 3 bases, and 1 base had no gene match. The CDR3 consists of 14 residues. The CDR3 nucleotides are TGCGCCAGCAGCTCTAGCGGGAGAACAGATACGCAGTATTTT. It is translated as CASSSSGRTDTQYF.

The chain joins TRBV3-1 (or the pseudogene TRBV3-2) to TRBJ2-1; 10 positions agree with TRBD2. The CDR3 totals 15 residues. Trimming at V came to 5 bases and at J to 8 bases, leaving 9 bases not matched to a gene. Germline V gives CDR1 LGHDT, CDR2 YNNKEL (reference sequence). The CDR3 region has the DNA TGTGCCAGCAGCGCCTTAGCGGGAGGAGGGGATGAGCAGTTCTTC. Translated: CASSALAGGGDEQFF.

The chain uses TRBV6-1 and TRBJ2-6; D perhaps matches TRBD2 (5 bases). The germline gives CDR1 MNHNS, CDR2 SASEGT. The CDR3 is made up of 16 amino acids. V lost 0 bases to trimming and J lost 4 bases, with 10 bases between them. The CDR3 sequence: CASSEATASGANVLTF. DNA for the CDR3: TGTGCCAGCAGTGAAGCGACGGCTAGCGGGGCCAACGTCCTGACTTTC.

The V call is TRBV7-7, the J call TRBJ1-5, with D perhaps matching TRBD1 (5 bases). V was trimmed by 4 bases and J by 0 bases, leaving 7 bases between them. This CDR3 region has 14 residues. CDR1 and CDR2 (germline): SSHAT, FNYEAQ (reference sequence). CDR3 coding DNA: TGTGCCAGCAGCTCCGACAGTAGCAATCAGCCCCAGCATTTT. Translation: CASSSDSSNQPQHF.

The gene calls are TRBV5-1 and TRBJ2-5; 9 bases fit TRBD2. CDR1 and CDR2 from the germline V gene are SGHRS and YFSETQ. The CDR3 runs 14 residues. Trimming removed 2 bases from V and 5 bases from J; junction bases left unmatched: 4. In DNA, the CDR3 is TGCGCCAGCAGCTTCCCCGGGACTAGCGAGACCCAGTACTTC. It yields the protein CASSFPGTSETQYF.

This clone appeared once. The chain combines TRBV7-8 with TRBJ2-3; D unclear. The CDR3 consists of 14 residues. With 1 base removed from V and 1 base from J, the gap between germline ends came to 6 bases. Germline loops: CDR1 SGHVS, CDR2 FQNEAQ. CDR3 sequence reads: CASSLDRGTDTQYF. The CDR3 nucleotides read TGTGCCAGCAGCTTAGACCGCGGCACAGATACGCAGTATTTT.

This chain uses TRBV19 with TRBJ2-3; D perhaps matches TRBD2 (6 bases). This CDR3 spans 14 amino acids. Germline CDR1 reads LNHDA; CDR2 reads SQIVND (reference sequence). The V and J ends lost 7 bases and 2 bases respectively, with 13 bases between them. In nucleotides, the CDR3 is TGTGCCAGTAACTCGGGGGTTATCACAGATACGCAGTATTTT. Its protein product is CASNSGVITDTQYF.

V usage is TRBV29-1 and J usage is TRBJ1-2; the match to TRBD1 covers 9 bases. This CDR3 contains 12 residues. The V segment lost 7 bases and the J segment 6 bases; nucleotides outside the gene matches: 6. Germline V gives CDR1 SQVTM, CDR2 ANQGSEA. The CDR3 nucleotides read TGCAGCGCCGATACAGGGGGCGATGGCTACACCTTC. It yields the protein CSADTGGDGYTF. Supplemented by reference TRBV29-1 and TRBJ1-2, the full variable domain reads SAVISQKPSRDICQRGTSLTIQCQVDSQVTMMFWYRQQPGQSLTLIATANQGSEATYESGFVIDKFPISRPNLTFSTLTVSNMSPEDSSIYLCSADTGGDGYTFGSGTRLTVV.

This rearrangement joins TRBV24-1 to TRBJ1-2; no definite D call. Germline lookup yields CDR1 KGHDR and CDR2 SFDVKD. V lost 8 bases and J lost 8, with 17 bases in between. The CDR3 totals 13 residues. CDR3 DNA sequence: TGTGCCACCACCCCGGGAGGAGGTATCGGCTACACCTTC. It encodes CATTPGGGIGYTF.

V is TRBV11-1 and J is TRBJ2-1, with a possible D match to TRBD2 (6 bases). This CDR3 has 14 residues. The V gene lost 2 bases and the J gene lost 6 bases, with 11 bases spanning the gap. Looked up from germline, CDR1 is SGHAT and CDR2 is FQDESV (reference sequence). The CDR3 DNA is TGTGCCAGCAGCTTAAGGCGGGGAGCCAATGAGCAGTTCTTC. Encoded protein: CASSLRRGANEQFF.

This chain joins TRBV18 and TRBJ1-1; TRBD1 aligns across 9 bases. In germline, CDR1 is KGHSH, CDR2 LQKENI. V lost 3 bases and J lost 3; bases outside the gene matches: 2. This CDR3 is built from 14 residues. The CDR3 DNA reads as TGTGCCAGCTCACCTGGACAGGGGTACACTGAAGCTTTCTTT. Protein product: CASSPGQGYTEAFF.

This chain joins TRBV2 and TRBJ2-5, with TRBD2 matching over 12 bases. Germline V gene sequence: CDR1 SNHLY, CDR2 FYNNEI. The CDR3 is made up of 17 amino acids. The trim removed 1 base at V and 5 bases at J, leaving 8 bases unmatched. The CDR3 reads CASSEGSSGGAVETQYF. The CDR3, as DNA: TGTGCCAGCAGTGAAGGTTCTAGCGGGGGGGCTGTCGAGACCCAGTACTTC.

The chain couples TRBV10-3 to TRBJ2-5; 8 bases fit TRBD2. The CDR3 runs 16 residues. Germline V CDR1 and CDR2: ENHRY, SYGVKD. Trimming removed 3 bases from V and 3 bases from J; junction bases left unmatched: 9. The CDR3 bases are TGTGCCATCAGTGACCTTAGCCGGGGGGGCGAAGAGACCCAGTACTTC. This translates into CAISDLSRGGEETQYF.

The rearrangement uses TRBV29-1 and TRBJ2-1; 10 bases are shared with TRBD1. J lost 2 bases, V lost 6 bases, and 10 bases had no gene match. There are 16 residues in the CDR3. Germline V gives CDR1 SQVTM, CDR2 ANQGSEA. CDR3 DNA sequence: TGCAGCGTATGGTTCCGGGACAGGGGAACCTACAATGAGCAGTTCTTC. Translated, it gives CSVWFRDRGTYNEQFF.

The gene calls are TRBV5-6 and TRBJ2-3, with TRBD1 matching 10 bases. This CDR3 spans 15 amino acids. After removal of 6 bases from V and 6 bases from J, the junction contained 10 bases not matched to a gene. CDR1 is SGHDT and CDR2 is YYEEEE in the germline V gene. CDR3 bases: TGTGCCAGCACCTGGGACAGGGGTAGGTGGGATACGCAGTATTTT. It is translated as CASTWDRGRWDTQYF.

The chain recombines TRBV27 with TRBJ1-6; 10 bases align to TRBD1. The germline V gene encodes CDR1 MNHEY and CDR2 SMNVEV (reference sequence). The V and J ends lost 5 bases and 1 base, in that order; junction bases with no gene match: 2. The CDR3 is made up of 16 amino acids. CDR3 DNA: TGTGCCAGCAGTCAGGGACAGGGGTCCTATAATTCACCCCTCCACTTT. It specifies CASSQGQGSYNSPLHF.

The rearrangement uses TRBV6-5 and TRBJ2-1; 10 nucleotides line up with TRBD1. The trim removed 6 bases at V and 6 bases at J, leaving 5 bases unmatched. The CDR3 is 14 amino acids. Germline CDR1 reads MNHEY; CDR2 reads SVGAGI. CDR3 region: CASRSGTGVNEQFF. The CDR3 DNA is TGTGCCAGCAGGTCCGGGACAGGGGTCAATGAGCAGTTCTTC.

Only one count was recorded for this clone. V is TRBV30 and J is TRBJ2-1; TRBD2 aligns across 11 bases. This CDR3 comprises 18 residues. Per germline, CDR1 GTSNPN and CDR2 SVGIG (reference sequence). Trimming at V came to 2 bases and at J to 7 bases, leaving 16 bases not matched to a gene. DNA of the CDR3: TGTGCCTGGAGTCCCAGCAAGCTTAGCGGGAGGGCCAGGAATGAGCAGTTCTTC. Residues: CAWSPSKLSGRARNEQFF. The whole variable domain, filled in from reference TRBV30 and TRBJ2-1, reads SQTIHQWPATLVQPVGSPLSLECTVEGTSNPNLYWYRQAAGRGLQLLFYSVGIGQISSEVPQNLSASRPQDRQFILSSKKLLLSDSGFYLCAWSPSKLSGRARNEQFFGPGTRLTVL.

This clone was picked up one time. The chain is built from TRBV9 and TRBJ2-1, with 7 bases matching TRBD2. The CDR3 covers 16 residues. With V trimmed by 3 bases and J by 8 bases, 14 bases remained unmatched. The germline V gene encodes CDR1 SGDLS and CDR2 YYNGEE. CDR3 protein: CASSERDPHSWDEQFF. CDR3 coding DNA: TGTGCCAGCAGCGAGCGGGACCCCCATAGTTGGGATGAGCAGTTCTTC.

This chain links TRBV6-5 with TRBJ1-2; D gene uncertain. Germline V gives CDR1 MNHEY, CDR2 SVGAGI. The CDR3 covers 15 residues. The V end was cut by 0 bases, the J end by 0 bases, with 8 bases between. CDR3 protein: CASSYSRDSNYGYTF. CDR3 nucleotides: TGTGCCAGCAGTTACTCGAGGGATTCTAACTATGGCTACACCTTC.

The chain has TRBV11-3 and TRBJ2-3; 7 bases match TRBD2. Germline CDR1 reads SGHNT; CDR2 reads YENEEA. Trimming at V came to 6 bases and at J to 0 bases, leaving 9 bases not matched to a gene. CDR3 length: 16 amino acids. DNA of the CDR3: TGTGCCAGCAGTTCCGGGGGAGGGTCTAGCACAGATACGCAGTATTTT. As protein: CASSSGGGSSTDTQYF.

The chain links TRBV15 to TRBJ1-1, with D hard to call. This CDR3 is 15 amino acids long. Germline assignment: CDR1 LNHNV and CDR2 YYDKDF (reference sequence). Trimming left V 3 bases short and J 1 base short, with 12 bases between. The CDR3 loop reads CATSRSHQENTEAFF. CDR3 sequence (DNA): TGTGCCACCAGCAGGAGTCATCAGGAGAACACTGAAGCTTTCTTT. The full variable domain, its missing parts supplied by reference TRBV15 and TRBJ1-1, is DAMVIQNPRYQVTQFGKPVTLSCSQTLNHNVMYWYQQKSSQAPKLLFHYYDKDFNNEADTPDNFQSRRPNTSFCFLDIRSPGLGDTAMYLCATSRSHQENTEAFFGQGTRLTVV.

The table lists this clone with many counts. This sequence joins TRBV15 and TRBJ2-7; TRBD1 might be the D (5 bases). Trimming shortened V by 1 base and J by 3 bases, and 7 bases separated the two germline ends. Germline assignment: CDR1 LNHNV and CDR2 YYDKDF (reference sequence). The CDR3 loop spans 13 amino acids. The CDR3 bases are TGTGCCACCAGCAGAGGAGACAGCTACGAGCAGTACTTC. As protein: CATSRGDSYEQYF.

This clone was seen just once. The chain employs TRBV28 and TRBJ2-3; 8 nucleotides line up with TRBD2. CDR1 is MDHEN and CDR2 is SYDVKM in the germline V gene. Trimming took 2 bases from V and 3 from J; bases not matched to a gene: 10. This CDR3 contains 17 residues. DNA for the CDR3: TGTGCCAGCAGTTTAGGGGTAGCGGGGAGATTGACAGATACGCAGTATTTT. Translating gives CASSLGVAGRLTDTQYF.

This clone was counted a few times. The chain combines TRBV16 with TRBJ1-2; 9 bases align to TRBD1. The V gene end was trimmed by 0 bases and the J gene end by 10 bases; junction bases not matched to a gene: 9. The CDR3 contains 15 residues. The V gene's germline CDR1 is KGHSY and CDR2 FQNENV. The CDR3 nucleotides read TGTGCCAGCAGCCAATCGATGGGACAGGGACACCTCTACACCTTC. This codes for CASSQSMGQGHLYTF. The variable domain in full, with the rest retrieved from reference TRBV16 and TRBJ1-2, is GEEVAQTPKHLVRGEGQKAKLYCAPIKGHSYVFWYQQVLKNEFKFLISFQNENVFDETGMPKERFSAKCLPNSPCSLEIQATKLEDSAVYFCASSQSMGQGHLYTFGSGTRLTVV.

V usage is TRBV5-1 and J usage is TRBJ1-1; 7 bases agree with TRBD1. Per germline, CDR1 SGHRS and CDR2 YFSETQ. The CDR3 has 15 amino acids. V was clipped by 0 bases and J by 4 bases; unmatched bases: 6. The CDR3 sequence is CASSLGGGGGTEAFF. The CDR3 region has the DNA TGCGCCAGCAGCTTGGGAGGAGGGGGCGGCACTGAAGCTTTCTTT.

This clone was seen only once. The V call is TRBV6-5, the J call TRBJ2-7, with D unresolved. CDR1 and CDR2 from the germline V gene are MNHEY and SVGAGI. CDR3 length: 14 residues. Trimming left V 6 bases short and J 2 bases short, with 14 bases between. CDR3 amino acids: CASSQAIGPYEQYF. CDR3 nucleotide sequence: TGTGCCAGCAGCCAGGCTATTGGGCCCTACGAGCAGTACTTC.

V is TRBV28 and J is TRBJ2-3; D is perhaps TRBD2 (6 bases). Germline-derived CDR1 and CDR2 are MDHEN and SYDVKM. V lost 8 bases to trimming and J lost 1 base, with 10 bases between them. This CDR3 has 13 amino acids. The CDR3 reads CASEGRRTDTQYF. CDR3 nucleotide sequence: TGTGCCAGCGAAGGGAGGCGCACAGATACGCAGTATTTT.

The chain employs TRBV2 and TRBJ2-2; TRBD1 is a possible D gene (6 bases). Germline V lookup: CDR1 SNHLY, CDR2 FYNNEI. The CDR3 is made up of 13 amino acids. V was pared by 10 bases and J by 1 base, with 10 bases between. The DNA for the CDR3 is TGTGCCAACAAACAGGGGAACACCGGGGAGCTGTTTTTT. It yields the protein CANKQGNTGELFF.